This T cell receptor beta chain was recorded in a study of shared T cell receptors in the human thymus. The data were produced by immunoSEQ multiplex PCR, yet TCRdb's version contains in-frame clones alone and is incomplete. Here the sample spans hundreds of thousands of clones, approximately 87% being singletons. Trimming removed 6 bases from V and 3 bases from J, with 12 bases in between. In germline, CDR1 is MDHEN, CDR2 SYDVKM. The CDR3 runs 13 residues. These data were likewise used in another study, on human thymus T cells. In that study: Finnish infants who were healthy and having corrective surgery for congenital heart defects made up the donors. Thymus specimens were resections from corrective heart surgery. Use of V and J genes seemed skewed within the thymic and blood repertoires. Thymic TCR repertoires of unrelated people reportedly overlapped highly.

Sequencing used thymocytes. This sequence was found in a boy in the first two years of life with a congenital heart defect. The V and J genes are TRBV28 and TRBJ2-7; TRBD1 is a possible D gene (5 bases). CDR3 sequence (DNA): TGTGCCAGCAGATATATACAGGACTACGAGCAGTACTTC. Its protein product is CASRYIQDYEQYF.